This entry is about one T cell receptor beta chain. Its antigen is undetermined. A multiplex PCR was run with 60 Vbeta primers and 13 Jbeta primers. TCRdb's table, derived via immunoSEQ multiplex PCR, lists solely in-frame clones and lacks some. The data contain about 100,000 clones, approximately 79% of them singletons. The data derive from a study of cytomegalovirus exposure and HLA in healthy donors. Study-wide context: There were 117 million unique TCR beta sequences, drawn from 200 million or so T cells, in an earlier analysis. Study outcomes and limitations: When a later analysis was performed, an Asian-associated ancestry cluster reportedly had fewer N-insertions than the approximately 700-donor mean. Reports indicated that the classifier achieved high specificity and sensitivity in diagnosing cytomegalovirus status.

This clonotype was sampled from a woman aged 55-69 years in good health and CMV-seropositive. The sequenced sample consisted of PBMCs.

The CDR3 spells CASSLGPGQGTEAFF. The CDR3 DNA reads as TGTGCCAGCAGCTTGGGGCCGGGACAGGGGACTGAAGCTTTCTTT. The chain carries TRBV5-4 and TRBJ1-1; 10 nucleotides line up with TRBD1. Germline CDR1 is SGHNT and CDR2 is YYREEE (reference sequence). There are 15 residues in the CDR3. V dropped 0 bases and J dropped 5; count of bases not matched to a gene: 4.